Below, one TCR beta chain is given with its context. The data were obtained in a study of shared clonotypes between healthy human individuals. Repertoires were generated with immunoSEQ multiplex PCR, while TCRdb's copy carries only in-frame clones and drops some. This table holds about 2.2 million clones, around 93% found once. The CDR3 is 18 amino acids. Trimming pared 1 base from V and 3 bases from J, leaving 21 bases between. In germline, CDR1 is LGHNA, CDR2 YSLEER. CD45RO-negative cells were positively selected for CCR7, leaving out terminally differentiated effector memory CD45RA+ cells. The chain joins TRBV4-3 to TRBJ1-1; perhaps TRBD1 as D (6 bases). The receptor was derived from a man younger than 30 in good health. Some clones in this sample may be carry-over from other donors' samples. The specimen was naive CD8+ T cells from PBMCs. The CDR3 loop reads CASSQGGAPGSRYTEAFF. The CDR3 DNA sequence: TGCGCCAGCAGCCAAGGGGGGGCTCCGGGGTCGAGGTACACTGAAGCTTTCTTT.